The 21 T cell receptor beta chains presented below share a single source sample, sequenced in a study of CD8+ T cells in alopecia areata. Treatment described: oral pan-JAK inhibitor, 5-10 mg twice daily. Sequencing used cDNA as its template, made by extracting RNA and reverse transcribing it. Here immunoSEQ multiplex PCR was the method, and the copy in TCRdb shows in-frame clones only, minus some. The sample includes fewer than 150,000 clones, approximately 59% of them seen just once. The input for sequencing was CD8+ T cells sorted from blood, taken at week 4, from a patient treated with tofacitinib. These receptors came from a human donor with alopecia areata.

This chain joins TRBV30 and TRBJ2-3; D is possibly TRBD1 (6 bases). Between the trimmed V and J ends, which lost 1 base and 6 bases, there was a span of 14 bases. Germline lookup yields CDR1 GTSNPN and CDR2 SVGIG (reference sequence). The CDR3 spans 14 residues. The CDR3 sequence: CAWSAQGHRDTQYF. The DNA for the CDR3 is TGTGCCTGGAGTGCACAGGGCCACCGGGATACGCAGTATTTT.

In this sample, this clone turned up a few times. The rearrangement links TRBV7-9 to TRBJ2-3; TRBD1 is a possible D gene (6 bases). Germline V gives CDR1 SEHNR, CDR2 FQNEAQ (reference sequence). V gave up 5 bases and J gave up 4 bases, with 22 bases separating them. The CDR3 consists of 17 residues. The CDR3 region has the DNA TGTGCCAGCAGCCCAGGGACAATTCCCGCAAGGTCAGATACGCAGTATTTT. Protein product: CASSPGTIPARSDTQYF.

CDR3 DNA sequence: TGTGCCTGGAGGAATCCCTCGGAGCTGTTTTTT. Translation gives CAWRNPSELFF. The V call is TRBV30, the J call TRBJ2-2; no clear D gene. CDR1 and CDR2 (germline): GTSNPN, SVGIG (reference sequence). V lost 3 bases and J lost 10, with 9 bases in between. This CDR3 region has 11 residues.

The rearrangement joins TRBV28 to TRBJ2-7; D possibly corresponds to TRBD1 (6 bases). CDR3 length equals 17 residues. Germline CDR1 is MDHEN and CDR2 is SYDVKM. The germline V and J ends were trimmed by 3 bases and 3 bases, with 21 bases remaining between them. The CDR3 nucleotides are TGTGCCAGCAGTTTTGGCCAGGGGCGCAGGGCGAACTACGAGCAGTACTTC. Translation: CASSFGQGRRANYEQYF.

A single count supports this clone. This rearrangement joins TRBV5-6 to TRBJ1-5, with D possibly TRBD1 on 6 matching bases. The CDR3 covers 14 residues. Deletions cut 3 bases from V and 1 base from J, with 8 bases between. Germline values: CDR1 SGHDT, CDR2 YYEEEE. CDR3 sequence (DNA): TGTGCCAGCAGCTGGAGGGGGAGCAATCAGCCCCAGCATTTT. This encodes CASSWRGSNQPQHF.

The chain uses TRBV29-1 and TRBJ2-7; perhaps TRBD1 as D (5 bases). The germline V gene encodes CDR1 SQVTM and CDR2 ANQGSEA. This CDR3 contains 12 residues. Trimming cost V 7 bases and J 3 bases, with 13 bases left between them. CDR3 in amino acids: CSAMTANYEQYF. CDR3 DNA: TGCAGCGCCATGACAGCCAACTACGAGCAGTACTTC.

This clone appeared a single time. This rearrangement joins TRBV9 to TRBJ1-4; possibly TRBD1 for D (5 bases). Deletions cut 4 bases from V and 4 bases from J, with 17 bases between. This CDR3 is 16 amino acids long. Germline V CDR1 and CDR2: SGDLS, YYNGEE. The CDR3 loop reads CASSPGSDSINEKLFF. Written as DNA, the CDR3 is TGTGCCAGCAGCCCCGGATCCGACAGCATTAATGAAAAACTGTTTTTT.

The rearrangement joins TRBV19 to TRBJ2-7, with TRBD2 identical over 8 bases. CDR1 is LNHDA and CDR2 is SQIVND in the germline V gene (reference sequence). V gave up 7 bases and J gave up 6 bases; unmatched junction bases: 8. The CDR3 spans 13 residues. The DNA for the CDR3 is TGTGCCAGTACCCCGGGGGGGCCTGGCGAGCAGTACTTC. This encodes CASTPGGPGEQYF.

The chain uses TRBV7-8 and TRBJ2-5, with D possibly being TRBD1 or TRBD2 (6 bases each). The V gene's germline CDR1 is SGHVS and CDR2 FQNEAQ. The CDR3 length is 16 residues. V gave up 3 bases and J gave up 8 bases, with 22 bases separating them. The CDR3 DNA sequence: TGTGCCAGCAGCTTGTCGAGGGGGGCTGCCCTTGGTACCCAGTACTTC. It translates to CASSLSRGAALGTQYF. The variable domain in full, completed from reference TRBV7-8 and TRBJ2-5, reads GAGVSQSPRYKVAKRGQDVALRCDPISGHVSLFWYQQALGQGPEFLTYFQNEAQLDKSGLPSDRFFAERPEGSVSTLKIQRTQQEDSAVYLCASSLSRGAALGTQYFGPGTRLLVL.

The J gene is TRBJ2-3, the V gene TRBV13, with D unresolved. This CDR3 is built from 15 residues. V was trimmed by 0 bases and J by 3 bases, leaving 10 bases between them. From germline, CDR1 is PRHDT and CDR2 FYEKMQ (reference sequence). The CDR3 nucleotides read TGTGCCAGCAGCTTAGGTCCCAGAGTTACAGATACGCAGTATTTT. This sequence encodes CASSLGPRVTDTQYF.

The CDR3 nucleotides read TGTGCCTGGAGTGTTAGGAGCTACTATGGCTACACCTTC. Protein product: CAWSVRSYYGYTF. The chain links TRBV30 to TRBJ1-2, with D uncertain. The V end was cut by 0 bases, the J end by 3 bases, with 8 bases between. The CDR3 is 13 amino acids. Per germline, CDR1 GTSNPN and CDR2 SVGIG (reference sequence).

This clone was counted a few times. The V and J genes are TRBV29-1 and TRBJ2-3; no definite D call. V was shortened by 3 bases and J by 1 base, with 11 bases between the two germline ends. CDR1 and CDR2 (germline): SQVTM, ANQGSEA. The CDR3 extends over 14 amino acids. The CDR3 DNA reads TGCAGCGTTGATGCCCGGGTTGGCACAGATACGCAGTATTTT. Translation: CSVDARVGTDTQYF.

The CDR3 DNA sequence: TGTGCCAGCAGTTTAAACATTTTCTCCTATAATTCACCCCTCCACTTT. This gives the protein CASSLNIFSYNSPLHF. The V call is TRBV27, the J call TRBJ1-6, with no clear D. The CDR3 runs 16 residues. The V end lost 2 bases, the J end lost 0 bases, and 8 bases lay between the germline ends. Germline CDR1 reads MNHEY; CDR2 reads SMNVEV (reference sequence).

The CDR3 DNA reads as TGCAGCGTTGTGGGGACGAACGGCGACGAGCAGTACTTC. Its translation is CSVVGTNGDEQYF. The genes are TRBV29-1 and TRBJ2-7; the D gene could be TRBD1 or TRBD2 (5 bases each). Germline CDR1 and CDR2: SQVTM and ANQGSEA. Trimming stripped 4 bases from V and 5 bases from J, with 15 bases between. The CDR3 is 13 amino acids.

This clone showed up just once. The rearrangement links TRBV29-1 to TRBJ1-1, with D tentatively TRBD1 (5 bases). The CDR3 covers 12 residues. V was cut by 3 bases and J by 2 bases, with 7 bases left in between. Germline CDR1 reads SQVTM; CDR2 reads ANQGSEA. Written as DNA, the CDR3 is TGCAGCGTTGAGACAGATAACACTGAAGCTTTCTTT. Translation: CSVETDNTEAFF.

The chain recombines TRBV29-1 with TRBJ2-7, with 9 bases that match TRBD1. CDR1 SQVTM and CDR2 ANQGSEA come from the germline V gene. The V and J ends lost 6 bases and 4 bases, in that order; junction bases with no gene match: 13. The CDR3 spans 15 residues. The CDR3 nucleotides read TGCAGCGTCGCGGCTAGGGGACAGGGATATTACGAGCAGTACTTC. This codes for CSVAARGQGYYEQYF.

CDR3 residues: CASSKDVDSQETQYF. Here the CDR3 DNA reads TGTGCCAGCAGTAAAGACGTGGACAGCCAAGAGACCCAGTACTTC. This rearrangement joins TRBV27 to TRBJ2-5; the D gene is possibly TRBD1 (6 bases). CDR3 size: 15 residues. Trimming pared 5 bases from V and 1 base from J, leaving 14 bases between. The germline V gene has CDR1 MNHEY and CDR2 SMNVEV (reference sequence).

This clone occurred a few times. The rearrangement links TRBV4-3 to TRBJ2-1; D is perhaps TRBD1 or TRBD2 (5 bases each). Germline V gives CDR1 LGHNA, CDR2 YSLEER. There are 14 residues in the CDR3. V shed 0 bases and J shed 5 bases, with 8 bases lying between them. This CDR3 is CASSQDGANNEQFF. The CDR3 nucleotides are TGCGCCAGCAGCCAAGACGGGGCAAACAATGAGCAGTTCTTC.

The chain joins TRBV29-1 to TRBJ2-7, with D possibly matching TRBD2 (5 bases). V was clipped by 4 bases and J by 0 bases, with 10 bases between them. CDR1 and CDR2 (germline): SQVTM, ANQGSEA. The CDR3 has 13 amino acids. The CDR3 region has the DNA TGCAGCGTTGTTTCGGGGAACTCCTACGAGCAGTACTTC. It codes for CSVVSGNSYEQYF.

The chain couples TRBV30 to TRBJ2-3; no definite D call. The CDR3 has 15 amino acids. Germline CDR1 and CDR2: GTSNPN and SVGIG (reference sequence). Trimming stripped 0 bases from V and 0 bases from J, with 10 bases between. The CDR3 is CAWSVGSVSTDTQYF. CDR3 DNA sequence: TGTGCCTGGAGTGTAGGCAGCGTTAGCACAGATACGCAGTATTTT.

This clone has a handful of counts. In DNA form, the CDR3 reads TGTGCCATCAGGAAGCCGGGACCCACCGCGTATGACAATGAGCAGTTCTTC. It specifies CAIRKPGPTAYDNEQFF. The rearrangement links TRBV10-3 to TRBJ2-1, with D perhaps TRBD1 or TRBD2 (5 bases each). The CDR3 has 17 amino acids. Germline V gene data show CDR1 as ENHRY and CDR2 as SYGVKD. V shed 6 bases and J shed 5 bases, with 23 bases lying between them.